The 12 T cell receptor beta chains below were found in one sample sequenced in a study of CXCR3-negative and CXCR3-positive naive CD8 T cells. TRB cDNA was prepared as libraries by UMI-labeled 5' RACE. From its re-call of the 5' RACE reads, TCRdb lists each CDR3 protein once, without DNA. The sample includes about 43,000 distinct CDR3 sequences. Sequencing input: memory CD8+ T cells from blood. These receptors originate from a human donor in good health. Some clones in this sample may be carry-over from other donors' samples.

The rearrangement joins TRBV13 to TRBJ2-7; as DNA is missing, the TRBD1 call by TCRdb cannot be tested. The germline CDR1 and CDR2 sequences are PRHDT and FYEKMQ (reference sequence). The CDR3 has 17 amino acids. The CDR3 loop is CASSTRAGTDTVDEQYF.

The rearrangement uses TRBV7-8 and TRBJ2-2; checking the TCRdb D call of TRBD1 is not possible without DNA. This CDR3 region has 15 residues. Germline CDR1 and CDR2: SGHVS and FQNEAQ. The CDR3 loop is CASSYWTGSDGELFF.

Judged by frequency, this clonotype is medium-sized (0.01 to 0.1%). The chain has TRBV20-1 and TRBJ2-3; TCRdb's assignment of TRBD2 cannot be checked, as there is no DNA. Germline V gene data show CDR1 as DFQATT and CDR2 as SNEGSKA (reference sequence). The CDR3 is made up of 15 amino acids. The CDR3 here is CSARDLSLEVDTQYF.

The J gene is TRBJ2-2, the V gene TRBV6-4. Germline CDR1 reads MRHNA; CDR2 reads SNTAGT. The CDR3 runs 15 residues. CDR3 loop: CASSAKPDWTGELFF.

The J gene is TRBJ1-5, the V gene TRBV5-5. CDR3 length: 15 residues. CDR1 and CDR2 (germline): SGHKS, YYEKEE (reference sequence). This CDR3 reads CASSFQIDSNQPQHF.

The chain uses TRBV7-9 and TRBJ1-4; the TCRdb D gene call, TRBD1, has no DNA to confirm it. The CDR3 consists of 15 residues. The germline V gene has CDR1 SEHNR and CDR2 FQNEAQ (reference sequence). The CDR3 protein is CASSLSTGGGEKLFF.

The CDR3 is CASSAYPTMGRGTEAFF. The chain is built from TRBV28 and TRBJ1-1; TCRdb lists TRBD1, though no DNA is available to test this call. Germline-derived CDR1 and CDR2 are MDHEN and SYDVKM. The CDR3 totals 17 residues.

The chain combines TRBV15 with TRBJ1-2. The CDR3 contains 14 residues. In germline, CDR1 is LNHNV, CDR2 YYDKDF (reference sequence). The CDR3 here is CATSRGGEHYGYTF.

CDR3 amino acids: CASSPATGYGAFF. The V gene is TRBV7-9, the J gene TRBJ1-1; TCRdb selects TRBD1, and the lack of DNA leaves this call unchecked. The CDR3 extends over 13 amino acids. Germline CDR1 SEHNR, CDR2 FQNEAQ (reference sequence).

This rearrangement joins TRBV6-6 to TRBJ2-7; TCRdb's D call of TRBD1 is untestable without DNA. Germline V gene lookup returns CDR1 MNHNY and CDR2 SVGAGI (reference sequence). The CDR3 is 15 amino acids. The CDR3: CASSSGQGAANEQYF.

V and J are TRBV28 and TRBJ2-2; TCRdb proposes TRBD1, but this gene call is untestable without DNA. CDR3 length: 16 residues. Looked up from germline, CDR1 is MDHEN and CDR2 is SYDVKM. CDR3 sequence reads: CASSIPGQGNTGELSF.

The chain links TRBV28 to TRBJ2-3; TCRdb indicates TRBD2, and absent DNA this call remains unverified. Germline CDR1 reads MDHEN; CDR2 reads SYDVKM. The length of the CDR3 is 12 residues. The CDR3 region is CGISGPYHTQYF.